This T cell receptor (beta chain) was found in a study of technical replicates of blood from several donors (dated by TCRdb to 2017 to 2019). This clone was detected a few times. It has no known antigen specificity. No base-level quality is on record; no much larger clone is a single base apart. Per the germline V gene (reference sequence), WNHNN is the CDR1 and SYGVQD is the CDR2. A distance of 11 bases separates the germline ends of V and J, which lose 3 bases and 2 bases respectively. The CDR3 goes from the cysteine to the phenylalanine over 14 residues. Only the CDR3 portion is preserved as DNA: 42 bases, with reading frame beginning at the first base. Libraries came from the immunoSEQ multiplex PCR assay. This is the immuneACCESS table as TCRdb keeps it, with only in-frame sequences that have V and J called. A part of the clones is gone; compared with another copy, unresolved V genes explain less than half, and the rest is unexplained. The sample table shows 84,000 or so clones, and 85% to 95% are seen once. The ten largest make up 0.2% to 0.3% of the sample.

The sequenced material came from T cells isolated from PBMCs. This TCR was sampled from a human donor in good health. The chain was built from TRBV10-1 and TRBJ2-7; D gene: possibly TRBD1, on 6 matching bases. Here the CDR3 is given as CASSDLTGPYEQYF. The sequenced DNA is TGCGCCAGCAGTGATCTCACAGGGCCCTACGAGCAGTACTTC.